The sequence of this TCR beta chain was determined in a study of regulatory T cells in long-lasting Graves disease (dated by TCRdb to 2020 to 2022). About the full investigation: Patients with newly diagnosed Graves' disease had been on antithyroid drugs for under 3 months. Patients with persistent Graves' disease were compared with patients with newly diagnosed Graves' disease using TCR sequencing and RNA sequencing of peripheral blood. The study was registered as a clinical trial and conducted in China. A total of roughly 33 samples underwent TCR sequencing: some 13 from persistent and approximately 20 from newly diagnosed Graves' disease patients.

Libraries were constructed by multiplex PCR. The instrument was an Illumina HiSeq 4000. To build TCR beta libraries, CDR3 regions were amplified by Arm-PCR using iRepertoire HTBI primers. Before sequencing, the PCR products underwent gel purification. Turning to the authors' computational methods: Gene usage analysis of CDR3 amino acid clonotypes used the 55 to 80 TRBV and about 14 TRBJ segments found across samples. COPE and FqMerger were used to merge the filtered high-quality paired reads into contigs. Contigs were aligned with BLAST to IMGT TRBV, TRBD and TRBJ reference genes, and CDR3 was defined per IMGT. Clonotypes above 0.1% frequency were classified as highly expanded clones. Shannon entropy was used to measure repertoire diversity, and the Gini coefficient was used to measure V-J evenness. Clonotypes shared by more than one individual were considered public. TCRdb reprocessing: public reads trimmed at Q25 with fastp, clones called with MiXCR, in-frame beta chains kept. CDR3 protein sequences are deduplicated, and each keeps its most common genes and DNA. Clone size and V and J calls follow TCRdb, not the original study. This sample holds about 350,000 distinct CDR3 sequences; roughly 17% were observed only once. 25% to 30% of the sample rests with the top ten.

A distance of 17 bases separates the germline ends of V and J, which lose 5 bases and 7 bases respectively. The cysteine opens and the phenylalanine closes a CDR3 of 14 amino acids. Just the 42-base CDR3 DNA is kept, in frame starting at base 1. For CDR1 and CDR2, the germline V gene (reference sequence) lists PRHDT and FYEKMQ. This clonotype was observed at least ten times. The antigen this receptor binds is unknown. Base quality data are lacking; no much larger clone is found one base away. On the study overall, not on this receptor specifically: Patients with persistent disease shared more public clonotypes (approximately 2,500) than newly diagnosed patients did (966). Preferential use of TRBV28, TRBJ1-2 and TRBJ2-5 was observed in persistent disease, whereas TRBV20-1 and TRBJ2-1 were favored in newly diagnosed disease. Compared with newly diagnosed patients, patients with persistent Graves' disease had lower TCR Shannon entropy and fewer highly expanded clones, which suggests clonal expansion. The small sample size was acknowledged by the authors as a limitation that may reduce accuracy. Only peripheral blood was studied, because thyroid tissue, the primary lesion, was inaccessible. Only the TCR beta chain was sequenced and analyzed.

The time point label of this sample denotes: newly diagnosed GD, antithyroid drugs for less than 3 months. For both TCR sequencing and RNA sequencing, RNA was extracted from PBMCs using TRIzol. The diagnosis of Graves' disease was made according to American Thyroid Association guidelines. The patients came from an endocrinology department in Xi'an, China. From each patient, around 8.3 milliliters of peripheral blood was collected into an EDTA anticoagulant tube. Ficoll Paque Plus density gradient separation was used to isolate PBMCs, and no further T cell sorting was done. An Agilent 2100 Bioanalyzer and agarose gel were used to assess RNA quality, and a NanoDrop 2000 was used to measure RNA concentration. The sample was also linked to a second study, of T cells in Graves' hyperthyroidism and ophthalmopathy. As the second paper documents: Stable Graves' hyperthyroidism was defined as no progression to ophthalmopathy during 18 months of follow-up. Hyperthyroidism patients were aged 18 to 65 years and newly diagnosed, with disease duration of less than 2 months. Any patient with an uncontrolled infection, another autoimmune disease, pregnancy or lactation was excluded. Diagnoses were established on the basis of clinical symptoms, serum thyroxine and TRAb, thyroid ultrasound, and orbital computed tomography. The TCR CDR3 was subjected to a first round of RT-PCR using the HTBI primer set and the Qiagen OneStep RT-PCR kit. Most expanded thyroid clonotypes (frequency above 0.001) were also detected in blood, a finding suggesting that blood repertoires may reflect thyroid immune responses. A 13 V-J signature model separated ophthalmopathy from stable hyperthyroidism, with 87.88% sensitivity and 81.08% specificity in cross-validation and 80%/75% in testing. In validation, progression to ophthalmopathy was predicted by the model with around 71% sensitivity and 72.22% specificity, a median of approximately 7.1 months before onset. A discovery cohort of roughly 100 patients, roughly 45 with Graves' ophthalmopathy and approximately 55 with stable Graves' hyperthyroidism, was used to find distinguishing TCR V-J signatures. Whether ophthalmopathy could be predicted prospectively was tested in an independent validation cohort made up of roughly 19 hyperthyroidism patients plus 17 patients who later progressed to ophthalmopathy. The 95 to 100 discovery patients were randomly split 7:3 into training and test sets. Thyroid tissue and blood T-cell repertoires from over 5 Graves' hyperthyroidism patients were also compared in the study. Following sampling, methimazole starting at 30 mg daily was given to hyperthyroidism patients, and high-dose intravenous methylprednisolone was given to ophthalmopathy patients. Libraries were constructed in a second round of multiplex PCR, after which size selection and purification were performed. The libraries were sequenced on an Illumina HiSeq2000 using paired-end 100 bp reads. SOAPnuke was used to process the raw data, removing reads that contained adapters or uncalled bases, had a mean Phred below 15, or lacked an exact match to the constant primer or identifier. COPE v1.2.5 was used to merge the high-quality paired reads, and each unique nucleotide sequence was defined as a clonotype. Clonotypes were aligned to IMGT TRBV, TRBD and TRBJ reference segments using MiTCR v1.1. Analysis was restricted to V-J combinations with a frequency above 0.0001, which covered 98% to 99.2% of repertoires. The TCS score was defined as the ratio of F50 (clonal expansion) to E x V (chaos), calculated using BLOSUM62-based TCRdist between CDR3 peptides within each V-J. Welch's t-statistics and random forest reduced roughly 530 V-J features to around 14, which were used in a naive Bayes classifier (R e1071). Sample size was not statistically predetermined, and blinding of investigators to group allocation was not performed. The paper reports TCR Vbeta CDR3 sequencing of approximately 130 peripheral blood samples: 40 or so ophthalmopathy, over 70 hyperthyroidism and some 17 progressor patients.

The sample in question was peripheral blood mononuclear cells (PBMCs), obtained at new diagnosis, from a patient treated with antithyroid drugs. The TCR originated in a man between 35 and 55 years old with Graves disease. Donor details come from another sample of the same person, matched by shared clones. Recombination joined TRBV13 with TRBJ1-1; the D gene is possibly TRBD1, with 5 bases matching. The DNA sequence is TGTGCCAGCAGCCCCATCACCACAAGGGGTGAAGCTTTCTTT. This translates into CASSPITTRGEAFF.